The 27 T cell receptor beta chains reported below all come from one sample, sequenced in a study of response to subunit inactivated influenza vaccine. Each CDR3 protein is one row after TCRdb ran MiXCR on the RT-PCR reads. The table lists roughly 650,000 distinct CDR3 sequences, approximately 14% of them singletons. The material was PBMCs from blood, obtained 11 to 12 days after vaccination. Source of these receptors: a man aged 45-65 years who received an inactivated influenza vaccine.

CDR3 nucleotide sequence: TGCAGTGTGACCCTCTACAATGAGCAGTTCTTC. Its protein is CSVTLYNEQFF. The V and J genes are TRBV20-1 and TRBJ2-1; unclear D gene. Trimming took off 7 bases at V and 3 bases at J, with 7 bases between the two ends. This CDR3 spans 11 amino acids. CDR1 and CDR2 from the germline V gene are DFQATT and SNEGSKA (reference sequence).

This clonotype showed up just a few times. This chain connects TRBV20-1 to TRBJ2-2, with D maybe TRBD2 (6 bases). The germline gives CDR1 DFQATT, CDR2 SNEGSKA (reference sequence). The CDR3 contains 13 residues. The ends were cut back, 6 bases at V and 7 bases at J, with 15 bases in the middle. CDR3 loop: CSATREAGGELFF. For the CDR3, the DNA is TGCAGTGCCACCAGGGAGGCCGGCGGGGAGCTGTTTTTT.

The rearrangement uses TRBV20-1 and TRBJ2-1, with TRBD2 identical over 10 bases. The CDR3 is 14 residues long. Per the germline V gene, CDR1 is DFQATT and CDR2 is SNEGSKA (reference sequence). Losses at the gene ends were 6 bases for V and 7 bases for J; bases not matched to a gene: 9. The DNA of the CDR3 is TGCAGTGCCAGGTGGCTAGCGGGAGTAAATGAGCAGTTCTTC. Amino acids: CSARWLAGVNEQFF.

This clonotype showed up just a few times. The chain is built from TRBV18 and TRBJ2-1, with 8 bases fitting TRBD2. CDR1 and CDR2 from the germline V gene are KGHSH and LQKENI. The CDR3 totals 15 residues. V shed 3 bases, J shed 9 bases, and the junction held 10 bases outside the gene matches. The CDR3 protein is CASSPGAGRASEQFF. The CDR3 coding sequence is TGTGCCAGCTCACCGGGTGCCGGGAGGGCTAGTGAGCAGTTCTTC.

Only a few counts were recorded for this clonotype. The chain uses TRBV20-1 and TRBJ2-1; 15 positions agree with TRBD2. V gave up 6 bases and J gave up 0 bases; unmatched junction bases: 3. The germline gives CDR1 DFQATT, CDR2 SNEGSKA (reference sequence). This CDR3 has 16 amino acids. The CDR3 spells CSATGLAGGSYNEQFF. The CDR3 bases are TGCAGTGCCACGGGACTAGCGGGGGGCTCCTACAATGAGCAGTTCTTC.

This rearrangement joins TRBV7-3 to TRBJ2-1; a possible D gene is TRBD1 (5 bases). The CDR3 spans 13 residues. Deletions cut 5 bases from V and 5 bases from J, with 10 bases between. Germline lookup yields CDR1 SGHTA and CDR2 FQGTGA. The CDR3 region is CASSPTVNNEQFF. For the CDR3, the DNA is TGTGCCAGCAGCCCGACAGTTAACAATGAGCAGTTCTTC. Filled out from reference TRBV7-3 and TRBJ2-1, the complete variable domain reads GAGVSQTPSNKVTEKGKYVELRCDPISGHTALYWYRQSLGQGPEFLIYFQGTGAADDSGLPNDRFFAVRPEGSVSTLKIQRTERGDSAVYLCASSPTVNNEQFFGPGTRLTVL.

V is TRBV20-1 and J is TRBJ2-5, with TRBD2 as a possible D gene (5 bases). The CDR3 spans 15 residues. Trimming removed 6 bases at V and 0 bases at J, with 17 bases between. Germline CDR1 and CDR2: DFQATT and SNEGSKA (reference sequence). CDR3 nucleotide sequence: TGCAGTGCCCCGGAACCGCCGGGGAACCAAGAGACCCAGTACTTC. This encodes CSAPEPPGNQETQYF.

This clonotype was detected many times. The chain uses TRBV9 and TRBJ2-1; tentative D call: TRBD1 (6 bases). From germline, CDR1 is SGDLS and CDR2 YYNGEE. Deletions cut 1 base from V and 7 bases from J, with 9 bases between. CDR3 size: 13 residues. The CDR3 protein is CASSVYQGNEQFF. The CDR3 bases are TGTGCCAGCAGCGTATACCAGGGGAATGAGCAGTTCTTC.

This CDR3 reads CASSQRGTGRNTIYF. In DNA, the CDR3 is TGTGCCAGCAGCCAACGGGGAACTGGCCGAAACACCATATATTTT. The gene calls are TRBV3-1 and TRBJ1-3, with D hard to call. Germline CDR1 is LGHDT and CDR2 is YNNKEL (reference sequence). This CDR3 comprises 15 residues. Trimming stripped 2 bases from V and 5 bases from J, with 13 bases between.

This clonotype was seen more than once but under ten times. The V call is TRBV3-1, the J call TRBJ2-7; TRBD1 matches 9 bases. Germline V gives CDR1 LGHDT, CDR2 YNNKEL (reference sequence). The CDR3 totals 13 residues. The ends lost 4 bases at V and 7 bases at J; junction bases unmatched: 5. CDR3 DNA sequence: TGTGCCAGCAGCCTGGACAGGGGAAGGGAGCAGTACTTC. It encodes CASSLDRGREQYF.

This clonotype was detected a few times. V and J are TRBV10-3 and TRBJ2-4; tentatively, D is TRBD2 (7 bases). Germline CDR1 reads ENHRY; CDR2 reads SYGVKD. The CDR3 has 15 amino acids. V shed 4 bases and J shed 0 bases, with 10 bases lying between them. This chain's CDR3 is CAISGGGLAKNIQYF. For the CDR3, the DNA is TGTGCCATCAGTGGCGGGGGCTTAGCCAAAAACATTCAGTACTTC.

As DNA, the CDR3 is TGTGCCAGCAGCTTTGGGGGGGGGCACACCGGGGAGCTGTTTTTT. It codes for CASSFGGGHTGELFF. V is TRBV7-9 and J is TRBJ2-2; D is possibly TRBD2 (7 bases). The germline V gene has CDR1 SEHNR and CDR2 FQNEAQ (reference sequence). CDR3 length: 15 amino acids. The V gene lost 3 bases and the J gene lost 3 bases, with 11 bases spanning the gap. Full variable domain (outside the CDR3, taken from reference TRBV7-9 and TRBJ2-2): DTGVSQNPRHKITKRGQNVTFRCDPISEHNRLYWYRQTLGQGPEFLTYFQNEAQLEKSRLLSDRFSAERPKGSFSTLEIQRTEQGDSAMYLCASSFGGGHTGELFFGEGSRLTVL.

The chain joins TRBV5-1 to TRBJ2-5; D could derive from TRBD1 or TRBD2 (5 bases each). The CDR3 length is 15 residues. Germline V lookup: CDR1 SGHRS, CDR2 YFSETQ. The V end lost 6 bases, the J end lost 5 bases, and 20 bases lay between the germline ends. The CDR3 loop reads CASTAMGQRGETQYF. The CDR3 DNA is TGCGCCAGCACTGCAATGGGGCAGCGAGGGGAGACCCAGTACTTC. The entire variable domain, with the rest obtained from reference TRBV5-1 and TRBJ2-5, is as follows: KAGVTQTPRYLIKTRGQQVTLSCSPISGHRSVSWYQQTPGQGLQFLFEYFSETQRNKGNFPGRFSGRQFSNSRSEMNVSTLELGDSALYLCASTAMGQRGETQYFGPGTRLLVL.

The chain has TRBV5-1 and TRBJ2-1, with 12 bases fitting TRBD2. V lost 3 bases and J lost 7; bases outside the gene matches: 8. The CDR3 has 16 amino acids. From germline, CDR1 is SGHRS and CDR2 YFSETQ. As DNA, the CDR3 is TGCGCCAGCAGCTACCAGACTAGCGGGGGTGTGAATGAGCAGTTCTTC. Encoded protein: CASSYQTSGGVNEQFF. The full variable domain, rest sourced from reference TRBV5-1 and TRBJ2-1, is KAGVTQTPRYLIKTRGQQVTLSCSPISGHRSVSWYQQTPGQGLQFLFEYFSETQRNKGNFPGRFSGRQFSNSRSEMNVSTLELGDSALYLCASSYQTSGGVNEQFFGPGTRLTVL.

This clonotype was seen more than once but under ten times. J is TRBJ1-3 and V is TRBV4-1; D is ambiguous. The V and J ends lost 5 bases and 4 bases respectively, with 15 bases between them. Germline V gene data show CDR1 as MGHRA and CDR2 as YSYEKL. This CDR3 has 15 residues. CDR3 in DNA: TGCGCCAGCAGCGCGCAAGAGGTTTACGGAAACACCATATATTTT. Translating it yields CASSAQEVYGNTIYF.

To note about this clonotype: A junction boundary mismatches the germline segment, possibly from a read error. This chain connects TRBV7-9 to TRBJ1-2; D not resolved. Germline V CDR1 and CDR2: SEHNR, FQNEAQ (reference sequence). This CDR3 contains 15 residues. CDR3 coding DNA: TGTGCCAGCACCCAAGGCGCCGCTGGGAACTATGTCTACACCTTC. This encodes CASTQGAAGNYVYTF.

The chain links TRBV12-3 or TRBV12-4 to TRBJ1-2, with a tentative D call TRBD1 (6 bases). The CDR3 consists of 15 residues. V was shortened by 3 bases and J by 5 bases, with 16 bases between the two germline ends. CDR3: CASSLRGSLGYGYTF. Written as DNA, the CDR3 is TGTGCCAGCAGTTTGAGGGGGTCTCTGGGGTATGGCTACACCTTC.

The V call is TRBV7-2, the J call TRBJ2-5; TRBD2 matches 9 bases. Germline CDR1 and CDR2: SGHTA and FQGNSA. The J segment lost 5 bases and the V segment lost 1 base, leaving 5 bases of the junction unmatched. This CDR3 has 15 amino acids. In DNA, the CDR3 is TGTGCCAGCAGCTTAGAGGGACTAGCTAGGGAGACCCAGTACTTC. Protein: CASSLEGLARETQYF.

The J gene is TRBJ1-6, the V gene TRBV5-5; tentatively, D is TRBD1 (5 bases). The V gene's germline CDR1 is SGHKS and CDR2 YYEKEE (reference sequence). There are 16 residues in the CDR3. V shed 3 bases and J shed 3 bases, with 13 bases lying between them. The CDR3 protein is CASSWQGEGYNSPLHF. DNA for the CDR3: TGTGCCAGCAGCTGGCAGGGAGAGGGCTATAATTCACCCCTCCACTTT. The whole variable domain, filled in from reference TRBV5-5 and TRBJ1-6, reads DAGVTQSPTHLIKTRGQQVTLRCSPISGHKSVSWYQQVLGQGPQFIFQYYEKEERGRGNFPDRFSARQFPNYSSELNVNALLLGDSALYLCASSWQGEGYNSPLHFGNGTRLTVT.

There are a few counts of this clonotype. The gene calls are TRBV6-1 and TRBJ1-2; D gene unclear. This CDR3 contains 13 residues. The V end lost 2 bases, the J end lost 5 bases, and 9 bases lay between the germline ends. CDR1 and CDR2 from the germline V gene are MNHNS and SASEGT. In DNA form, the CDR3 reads TGTGCCAGCAGTGAAAATAGGTCGTATGGCTACACCTTC. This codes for CASSENRSYGYTF.

The CDR3 loop reads CSVLRGGFEQYF. The CDR3 nucleotides are TGCAGCGTTCTGCGGGGGGGGTTCGAGCAGTACTTC. The V and J genes are TRBV29-1 and TRBJ2-7, with 9 bases aligning to TRBD2. Germline trimming cut 5 bases from V and 6 bases from J; bases unmatched to any gene: 5. From germline, CDR1 is SQVTM and CDR2 ANQGSEA. The CDR3 consists of 12 residues.

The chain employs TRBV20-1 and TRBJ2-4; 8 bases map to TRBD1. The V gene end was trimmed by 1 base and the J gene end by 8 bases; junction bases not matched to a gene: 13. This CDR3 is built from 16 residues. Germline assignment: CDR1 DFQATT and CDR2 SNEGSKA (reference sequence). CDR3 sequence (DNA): TGCAGTGCTAGAGTATTTGGACAGGGACGGGGAGACATTCAGTACTTC. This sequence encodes CSARVFGQGRGDIQYF.

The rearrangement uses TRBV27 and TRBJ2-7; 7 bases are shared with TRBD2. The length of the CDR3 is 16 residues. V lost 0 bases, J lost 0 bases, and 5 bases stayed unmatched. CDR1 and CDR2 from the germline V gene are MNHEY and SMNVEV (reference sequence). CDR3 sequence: CASSLSSGVSSYEQYF. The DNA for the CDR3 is TGTGCCAGCAGTTTATCGAGCGGGGTAAGCTCCTACGAGCAGTACTTC.

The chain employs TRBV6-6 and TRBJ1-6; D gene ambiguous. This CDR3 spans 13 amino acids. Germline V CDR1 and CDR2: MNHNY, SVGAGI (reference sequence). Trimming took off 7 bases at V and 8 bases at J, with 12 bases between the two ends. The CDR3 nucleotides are TGTGCCAGCATCCAGTCTCTGTATTCACCCCTCCACTTT. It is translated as CASIQSLYSPLHF.

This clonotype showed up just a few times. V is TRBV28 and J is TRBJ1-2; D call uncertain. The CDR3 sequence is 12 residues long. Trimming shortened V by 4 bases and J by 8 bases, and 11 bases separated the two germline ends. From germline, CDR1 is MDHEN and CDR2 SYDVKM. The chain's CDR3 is CASSWAVGGYTF. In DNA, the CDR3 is TGTGCCAGCAGTTGGGCCGTGGGGGGCTACACCTTC.

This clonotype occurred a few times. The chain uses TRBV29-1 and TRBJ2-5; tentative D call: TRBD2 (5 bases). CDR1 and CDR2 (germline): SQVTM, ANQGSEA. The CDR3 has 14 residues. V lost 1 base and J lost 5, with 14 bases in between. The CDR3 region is CSVEAKDLRETQYF. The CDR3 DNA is TGCAGCGTTGAAGCGAAGGACTTACGGGAGACCCAGTACTTC.

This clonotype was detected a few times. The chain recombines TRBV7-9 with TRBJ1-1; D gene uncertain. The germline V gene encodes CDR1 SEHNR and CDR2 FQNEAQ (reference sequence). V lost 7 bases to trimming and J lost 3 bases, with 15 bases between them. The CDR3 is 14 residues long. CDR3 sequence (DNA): TGTGCCAGCACCCTGGACCTAGGAGACACTGAAGCTTTCTTT. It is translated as CASTLDLGDTEAFF.